This T cell receptor beta chain was identified in a study of T cell responses to AZD1222 COVID-19 vaccine. The CDR3 totals 13 residues. Germline V gene lookup returns CDR1 GTSNPN and CDR2 SVGIG (reference sequence). With V trimmed by 2 bases and J by 6 bases, 4 bases remained unmatched. The data were produced by immunoSEQ multiplex PCR, yet TCRdb's version contains in-frame clones alone and is incomplete. Among 99,000 or so clones listed, roughly 82% were seen once. The gene calls are TRBV30 and TRBJ2-7; 10 bases line up with TRBD1. Sequenced here: peripheral blood, sampled on day 0 of AZD1222 vaccination. The receptor was isolated from an adult in good health. The CDR3 DNA follows: TGTGCCTGGAGTCGGGACAGGGGTAGCGAGCAGTACTTC. Translating gives CAWSRDRGSEQYF.